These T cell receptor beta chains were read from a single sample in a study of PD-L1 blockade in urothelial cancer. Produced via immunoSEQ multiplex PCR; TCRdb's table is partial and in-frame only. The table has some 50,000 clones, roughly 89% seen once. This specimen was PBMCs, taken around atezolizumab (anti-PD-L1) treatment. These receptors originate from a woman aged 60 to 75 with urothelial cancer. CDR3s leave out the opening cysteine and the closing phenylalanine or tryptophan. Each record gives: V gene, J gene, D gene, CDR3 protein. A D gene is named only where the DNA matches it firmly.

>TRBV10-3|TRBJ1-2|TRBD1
AISPQGGLGYT
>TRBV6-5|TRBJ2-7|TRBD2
ASRAGGFASYEQY
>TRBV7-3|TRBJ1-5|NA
ASSPGANQPQH
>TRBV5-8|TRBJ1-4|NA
ASSRGTVEKLF
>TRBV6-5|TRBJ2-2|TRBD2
ASSYGGRATGELF
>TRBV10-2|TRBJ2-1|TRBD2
ASSDSIAGEQF
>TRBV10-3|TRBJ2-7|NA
AISPLRFTGSYEQY
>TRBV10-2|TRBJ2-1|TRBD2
ASSLSGRAMSYNEQF
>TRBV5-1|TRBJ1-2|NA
ASRPTGSQGGYT
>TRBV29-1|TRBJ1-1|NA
SVDSQAFAF
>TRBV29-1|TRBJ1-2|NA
SVEDEPYGYT
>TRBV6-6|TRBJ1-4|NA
ATTDAGTTNEKLF
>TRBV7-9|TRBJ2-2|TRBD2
ASSREAGASGSVTGELF
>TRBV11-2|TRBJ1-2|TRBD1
ASSSRQGRGYGYT